A single sample is the source of the 24 T cell receptor beta chains below, sequenced in a study of blood T cells in healthy people across ages. It was with a sample-barcoded 5' primer and a J-beta primer mix that a second PCR of about 6 to 12 cycles was run. TCRdb called the 5' RACE reads again in MiXCR, with one record for every CDR3 protein. This table holds roughly 1,500,000 distinct CDR3 sequences, roughly 30% found once. Source material: blood. These receptors originate from a woman aged 30 to 39 in good health.

This clonotype has only a few counts. This rearrangement joins TRBV12-3 or TRBV12-4 to TRBJ2-1, with D perhaps TRBD2 (5 bases). V was clipped by 1 base and J by 9 bases, with 13 bases between them. This CDR3 contains 14 residues. CDR3: CASSLVGERSEQFF. Written as DNA, the CDR3 is TGTGCCAGCAGTTTAGTTGGCGAGCGGTCTGAGCAGTTCTTC.

There are many counts of this clonotype. The chain joins TRBV20-1 to TRBJ2-1; TRBD2 might be the D (5 bases). The germline CDR1 and CDR2 sequences are DFQATT and SNEGSKA (reference sequence). The CDR3 has 13 amino acids. V was shortened by 3 bases and J by 4 bases, with 10 bases between the two germline ends. The CDR3 DNA reads as TGCAGTGCTAGGCGCAGCGGATACAATGAGCAGTTCTTC. Its translation: CSARRSGYNEQFF.

This clonotype was counted between two and nine times. This chain connects TRBV10-3 to TRBJ2-5; D gene uncertain. In germline, CDR1 is ENHRY, CDR2 SYGVKD. The length of the CDR3 is 13 residues. V lost 11 bases and J 3 bases, leaving 16 bases between the germline ends. The CDR3 nucleotides are TGTGCCGCCAAACTTAGCCCGAAAGAGACCCAGTACTTC. Translating gives CAAKLSPKETQYF.

As concerns this clonotype: A clone one base away is much larger, so this may be a read error. This chain links TRBV4-1 with TRBJ2-7; possible D gene TRBD2, 5 bases. Germline V gene data show CDR1 as MGHRA and CDR2 as YSYEKL. The CDR3 has 17 amino acids. In DNA, the CDR3 is TGCGTCAGCAGCCAAGATCGGGCGGGTAGGGAAGCCTACGAGCAGTACTTC. It is translated as CVSSQDRAGREAYEQYF.

Only a few counts were recorded for this clonotype. The genes are TRBV11-2 and TRBJ2-7, with 7 bases lining up with TRBD2. CDR3 size: 14 residues. Per germline, CDR1 SGHAT and CDR2 FQNNGV. Losses at the gene ends were 5 bases for V and 6 bases for J; bases not matched to a gene: 10. In DNA form, the CDR3 reads TGTGCCAGCAGCCTTCCAGCGGGACGGGTCGAGCAGTACTTC. Its translation: CASSLPAGRVEQYF.

This clonotype was seen a single time. The rearrangement joins TRBV27 to TRBJ2-3; 7 bases align to TRBD2. The CDR3 is 16 residues long. In germline, CDR1 is MNHEY, CDR2 SMNVEV (reference sequence). J gave up 4 bases and V 4 bases, and 11 bases lay outside the gene matches. CDR3 sequence reads: CASSSPLGTNSDTQYF. The CDR3 coding sequence is TGTGCCAGCAGTTCCCCCCTGGGGACTAATTCAGATACGCAGTATTTT.

V and J are TRBV4-2 and TRBJ2-3; no clear D. CDR1 LGHNA and CDR2 YNFKEQ come from the germline V gene. This CDR3 is built from 15 residues. V was cut by 0 bases and J by 4 bases, with 11 bases left in between. CDR3 loop: CASSQERFGPDTQYF. CDR3 sequence (DNA): TGTGCCAGCAGCCAAGAGCGATTCGGGCCAGATACGCAGTATTTT.

This clonotype was detected only once. Written as DNA, the CDR3 is TGTGCCAGCAGTTTGGTACGGAGCCCCTACAATGAGCAGTTCTTC. Amino acids: CASSLVRSPYNEQFF. The chain is built from TRBV12-3 or TRBV12-4 and TRBJ2-1; D not certain. CDR3 length: 15 residues. The V gene lost 3 bases and the J gene lost 2 bases, with 11 bases spanning the gap.

This clonotype has at least ten counts. The gene calls are TRBV20-1 and TRBJ2-3; D unresolved. V was pared by 0 bases and J by 14 bases, with 24 bases between. This CDR3 comprises 15 residues. Germline V CDR1 and CDR2: DFQATT, SNEGSKA (reference sequence). The CDR3 DNA reads as TGCAGTGCTAGAGATTCAAAAAACAGCCTTTATACAAGGTATTTT. Its protein product is CSARDSKNSLYTRYF.

The chain employs TRBV24-1 and TRBJ1-2, with unresolved D. The ends were cut back, 2 bases at V and 6 bases at J, with 15 bases in the middle. The CDR3 has 15 residues. Germline V gives CDR1 KGHDR, CDR2 SFDVKD. CDR3 sequence (DNA): TGTGCCACCAGTGATTCGGGCATCCCCGCCCATGGCTACACCTTC. It codes for CATSDSGIPAHGYTF.

This clonotype was observed at least ten times. This chain links TRBV4-2 with TRBJ2-7; TRBD1 agrees at 10 bases. V shed 0 bases, J shed 5 bases, and the junction held 4 bases outside the gene matches. CDR1 LGHNA and CDR2 YNFKEQ come from the germline V gene. The CDR3 runs to 15 residues. CDR3 protein: CASSQEGQGFDEQYF. CDR3 DNA sequence: TGTGCCAGCAGCCAAGAGGGACAGGGGTTCGACGAGCAGTACTTC.

This clonotype was recorded a few times. The V and J genes are TRBV2 and TRBJ2-1, with D perhaps TRBD1 (6 bases). From germline, CDR1 is SNHLY and CDR2 FYNNEI. The CDR3 is 16 amino acids. Trimming shortened V by 3 bases and J by 4 bases, and 16 bases separated the two germline ends. The CDR3 sequence is CASSEVHRDKYNEQFF. CDR3 sequence (DNA): TGTGCCAGCAGTGAGGTCCACAGGGACAAATACAATGAGCAGTTCTTC.

The CDR3 region has the DNA TGTGCCAGCAGCTTAGCGCCTACCGACTCCTACGAGCAGTACTTC. This encodes CASSLAPTDSYEQYF. The chain joins TRBV11-1 to TRBJ2-7, with D unclear. Germline CDR1 is SGHAT and CDR2 is FQDESV (reference sequence). Trimming removed 0 bases from V and 0 bases from J, with 9 bases in between. CDR3 length: 15 residues.

This clonotype showed up many times. The V and J genes are TRBV7-9 and TRBJ2-1; no reliable D call. Germline lookup yields CDR1 SEHNR and CDR2 FQNEAQ (reference sequence). The CDR3 totals 11 residues. Trimming pared 3 bases from V and 9 bases from J, leaving 6 bases between. This CDR3 reads CASSFPSEQFF. CDR3 nucleotides: TGTGCCAGCAGCTTTCCCAGTGAGCAGTTCTTC.

The chain recombines TRBV6-2 or TRBV6-3 with TRBJ2-7; possibly TRBD2 for D (5 bases). V was shortened by 3 bases and J by 2 bases, with 8 bases between the two germline ends. The CDR3 is made up of 13 amino acids. Germline loops: CDR1 MNHEY, CDR2 SVGEGT. The CDR3 loop reads CASSYSVAYEQYF. The DNA for the CDR3 is TGTGCCAGCAGTTATAGCGTGGCCTACGAGCAGTACTTC.

This chain uses TRBV7-6 with TRBJ2-1, with a tentative D call TRBD1 (6 bases). Germline lookup yields CDR1 SGHVS and CDR2 FNYEAQ. Trimming pared 1 base from V and 7 bases from J, leaving 14 bases between. This CDR3 spans 15 amino acids. The CDR3 DNA is TGTGCCAGCAGCTTAGACAGGGAAGGGGGAAATGAGCAGTTCTTC. The encoded protein is CASSLDREGGNEQFF. Supplemented by reference TRBV7-6 and TRBJ2-1, the full variable domain reads GAGVSQSPRYKVTKRGQDVALRCDPISGHVSLYWYRQALGQGPEFLTYFNYEAQQDKSGLPNDRFSAERPEGSISTLTIQRTEQRDSAMYRCASSLDREGGNEQFFGPGTRLTVL.

This chain links TRBV30 with TRBJ2-7, with 7 bases identical to TRBD1. Germline V gene lookup returns CDR1 GTSNPN and CDR2 SVGIG (reference sequence). V shed 5 bases and J 1 base; nucleotides not matched to a gene: 2. The CDR3 covers 12 residues. The CDR3: CAWSTGSYEQYF. In nucleotides, the CDR3 is TGTGCCTGGTCGACAGGGTCCTACGAGCAGTACTTC.

This chain joins TRBV2 and TRBJ1-2; perhaps TRBD1 as D (5 bases). The CDR3 is 14 amino acids. Germline CDR1 and CDR2: SNHLY and FYNNEI. Trimming shortened V by 3 bases and J by 4 bases, and 12 bases separated the two germline ends. The CDR3 region is CASSDSRASYGYTF. As DNA, the CDR3 is TGTGCCAGCAGTGACAGCAGGGCTAGCTATGGCTACACCTTC.

The chain links TRBV3-1 to TRBJ1-6; 10 bases match TRBD1. The CDR3 length is 14 residues. Germline trimming cut 4 bases from V and 10 bases from J; bases unmatched to any gene: 4. The germline V gene has CDR1 LGHDT and CDR2 YNNKEL (reference sequence). This chain's CDR3 is CASSRGQGGSPLHF. The CDR3 DNA sequence: TGTGCCAGCAGCCGAGGACAGGGGGGATCACCCCTCCACTTT.

This clonotype has just a few counts. The chain joins TRBV7-9 to TRBJ2-1, with D unclear. CDR3 length equals 12 residues. The germline CDR1 and CDR2 sequences are SEHNR and FQNEAQ (reference sequence). V was trimmed by 0 bases and J by 9 bases, leaving 6 bases between them. CDR3 nucleotide sequence: TGTGCCAGCAGCTTAGCGGAGATTGAGCAGTTCTTC. Protein: CASSLAEIEQFF.

The J gene is TRBJ2-3, the V gene TRBV27; the match to TRBD1 covers 7 bases. CDR1 is MNHEY and CDR2 is SMNVEV in the germline V gene (reference sequence). V trimming: 9 bases; J trimming: 6 bases; junction bases outside the gene matches: 6. This CDR3 has 12 amino acids. The CDR3 DNA is TGTGCCAGTCGGACAGGTTGGGATACGCAGTATTTT. This encodes CASRTGWDTQYF.

The chain recombines TRBV12-3 or TRBV12-4 with TRBJ1-5; no clear D gene. V dropped 8 bases and J dropped 9 bases, with 14 bases sitting between them. The CDR3 length is 12 residues. CDR3 sequence (DNA): TGTGCCAGCTGCCAGGCTGGGGTGCCCCAGCATTTT. Amino acids: CASCQAGVPQHF.

This chain links TRBV10-3 with TRBJ2-2, with 7 bases fitting TRBD1. With 7 bases clipped from V and 5 bases from J, the junction kept 13 bases outside the gene matches. This CDR3 is 16 amino acids long. CDR1 is ENHRY and CDR2 is SYGVKD in the germline V gene. The CDR3 protein is CAITPSTGHGTGELFF. As DNA, the CDR3 is TGTGCCATCACCCCGTCGACAGGGCACGGGACCGGGGAGCTGTTTTTT.

Worth noting for this clonotype: One end of the junction is discordant with germline, which a read error may explain. The J gene is TRBJ2-3, the V gene TRBV6-2 or TRBV6-3; TRBD2 aligns across 7 bases. Germline CDR1 reads MNHEY; CDR2 reads SVGEGT. CDR3 length: 15 residues. CDR3 DNA: TGCGCCAGCAGTTATTTCCTAGCGGCCACAGGTACGCAGTATTTT. Protein product: CASSYFLAATGTQYF.